A single sample gave rise to the 8 T cell receptor beta chains below, sequenced in a study of T cells in Graves' hyperthyroidism and ophthalmopathy (dated by TCRdb to 2018 to 2020). Libraries were prepared through multiplex PCR. Instrument on record: Illumina HiSeq 2000. The TCR beta CDR3 regions were amplified from RNA transcripts. The first round of RT-PCR for the TCR CDR3 was performed with the HTBI primer set and the Qiagen OneStep RT-PCR kit. TCRdb cleaned the public reads at Q25 with fastp, built clones with MiXCR and kept in-frame beta chains. Identical CDR3 proteins give one entry, which carries the most common genes and DNA. Recorded for this sample are roughly 420,000 distinct CDR3 sequences; around a sixth of them occurred a single time. The biggest ten clones account for roughly 14% of the sample. The sequenced sample consisted of blood. These TCRs come from a woman aged 18 to 35 with Graves' hyperthyroidism.

The V gene is TRBV7-2, the J gene TRBJ2-1; 9 bases fit TRBD2. Germline V CDR1 and CDR2: SGHTA, FQGNSA. There are 16 residues in the CDR3. V gave up 5 bases and J gave up 6 bases; unmatched junction bases: 11. Here the CDR3 reads CASSPWGLASSNEQFF. The CDR3 DNA reads TGTGCCAGCAGCCCCTGGGGACTAGCATCCAGCAATGAGCAGTTCTTC.

This clonotype was seen at least ten times. V and J are TRBV6-2 or TRBV6-3 and TRBJ1-5, with unresolved D. Trimming pared 6 bases from V and 7 bases from J, leaving 13 bases between. CDR1 and CDR2 from the germline V gene are MNHEY and SVGEGT. This CDR3 has 13 residues. The CDR3 DNA is TGTGCCAGCAGCTACCGCCATGGGCAGCCCCAGCATTTT. It codes for CASSYRHGQPQHF.

This clonotype was seen many times. This sequence joins TRBV2 and TRBJ2-1, with D uncertain. The CDR3 has 13 residues. Germline V gene sequence: CDR1 SNHLY, CDR2 FYNNEI. Deletions cut 2 bases from V and 10 bases from J, with 12 bases between. The CDR3 DNA sequence: TGTGCCAGCAGTGAAACCCCCTCGGGCGAGCAGTTCTTC. Protein sequence: CASSETPSGEQFF.

This clonotype was counted at least ten times. The J gene is TRBJ2-1, the V gene TRBV19; 9 bases match TRBD2. This CDR3 contains 16 residues. Germline loops: CDR1 LNHDA, CDR2 SQIVND (reference sequence). V dropped 3 bases and J dropped 7; count of bases not matched to a gene: 10. The DNA of the CDR3 is TGTGCCAGTAGTATGAGTGGCGGGAGGGACTGGAATGAGCAGTTCTTC. Translating it yields CASSMSGGRDWNEQFF.

This clonotype has ten or more counts. The chain recombines TRBV27 with TRBJ2-5; TRBD1 matches at 9 bases. V dropped 5 bases and J dropped 3; count of bases not matched to a gene: 10. Germline V gives CDR1 MNHEY, CDR2 SMNVEV (reference sequence). The CDR3 totals 16 residues. The CDR3 DNA reads TGTGCCAGCAGTCTTACCCCGACAGGGGGGGAAGAGACCCAGTACTTC. Encoded protein: CASSLTPTGGEETQYF.

In this sample, this clonotype turned up once. The chain is built from TRBV6-4 and TRBJ2-2; TRBD2 is a possible D gene (5 bases). The V end was cut by 5 bases, the J end by 3 bases, with 10 bases between. The CDR3 is 14 residues long. CDR1 MRHNA and CDR2 SNTAGT come from the germline V gene. The CDR3 DNA is TGTGCCAGCAGTCCCGGGGTCCACACCGGGGAGCTGTTTTTT. Translation: CASSPGVHTGELFF.

Many counts were recorded for this clonotype. V and J are TRBV6-2 or TRBV6-3 and TRBJ2-7; D unclear. V dropped 2 bases and J dropped 2 bases, with 13 bases sitting between them. The CDR3 has 15 amino acids. Germline values: CDR1 MNHEY, CDR2 SVGEGT. CDR3 nucleotide sequence: TGTGCCAGCAGTTACAGTCCCAGCTCCCCCTACGAGCAGTACTTC. This gives the protein CASSYSPSSPYEQYF.

This clonotype has at least ten counts. The V and J genes are TRBV6-1 and TRBJ2-5; the D is unclear. The CDR3 spans 13 residues. Looked up from germline, CDR1 is MNHNS and CDR2 is SASEGT. V was trimmed by 7 bases and J by 5 bases, leaving 14 bases between them. This chain's CDR3 is CASNPPVSETQYF. The CDR3 DNA sequence: TGTGCCAGCAACCCCCCGGTATCGGAGACCCAGTACTTC.